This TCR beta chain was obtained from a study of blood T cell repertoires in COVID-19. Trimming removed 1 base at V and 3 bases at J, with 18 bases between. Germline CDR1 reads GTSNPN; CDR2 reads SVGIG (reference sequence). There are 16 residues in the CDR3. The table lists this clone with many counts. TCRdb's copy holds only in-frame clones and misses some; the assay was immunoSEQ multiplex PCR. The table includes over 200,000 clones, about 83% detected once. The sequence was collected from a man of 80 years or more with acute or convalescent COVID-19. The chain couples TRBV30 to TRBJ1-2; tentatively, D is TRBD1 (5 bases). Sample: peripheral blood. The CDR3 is CAWSAGPGPGDYGYTF. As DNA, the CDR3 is TGTGCCTGGAGTGCCGGGCCGGGACCGGGGGACTATGGCTACACCTTC.